Shown below are 19 T cell receptor beta chains from a single sample sequenced in a study of blood T cell repertoires in COVID-19. Sequencing was performed with immunoSEQ multiplex PCR; in TCRdb, only in-frame clones are kept and a portion is missing. The table has roughly 360,000 clones, approximately 88% seen once. What was sequenced was PBMCs or T cells enriched from blood (not recorded which). The receptors derive from a young woman with acute COVID-19.

About this clone itself: Since the CDR3 does not end with the conserved phenylalanine or tryptophan, this likely comes from a read error. It is unclear where the CDR3 begins or ends on the DNA, so no DNA is shown, and the CDR3 is as TCRdb lists it. J is TRBJ1-1 and V is TRBV9. The CDR3 sequence runs 14 residues, both termini included. Per the germline V gene, CDR1 is SGDLS and CDR2 is YYNGEE. The CDR3 is CASSRKGGIGWCPV.

This chain links TRBV18 with TRBJ2-1; TRBD1 aligns across 7 bases. Germline V gene lookup returns CDR1 KGHSH and CDR2 LQKENI. This CDR3 is 20 amino acids long. J gave up 4 bases and V 2 bases, and 20 bases lay outside the gene matches. CDR3 amino acids: CASSPDLRRVGDSPYNEQFF. As DNA, the CDR3 is TGTGCCAGCTCACCAGACCTCCGCCGCGTTGGGGACAGCCCGTACAATGAGCAGTTCTTC.

The rearrangement uses TRBV3-1 (or the pseudogene TRBV3-2) and TRBJ1-1, with D possibly TRBD1 on 6 matching bases. V lost 1 base, J lost 8 bases, and 8 bases lay in between. The CDR3 is made up of 12 amino acids. CDR1 and CDR2 (germline): LGHDT, YNNKEL (reference sequence). CDR3 nucleotide sequence: TGTGCCAGCAGCCAAGGGGGACAAGAAGCTTTCTTT. It yields the protein CASSQGGQEAFF.

V usage is TRBV6-6 and J usage is TRBJ1-2; D gene uncertain. Trimming shortened V by 6 bases and J by 7 bases, and 12 bases separated the two germline ends. The CDR3 has 12 residues. Germline-derived CDR1 and CDR2 are MNHNY and SVGAGI (reference sequence). The CDR3 loop is CASSPPPGGYTF. The CDR3 nucleotides read TGTGCCAGCAGCCCGCCCCCGGGTGGCTACACCTTC.

The chain links TRBV7-2 to TRBJ2-3; no firm D call. Germline V gene data show CDR1 as SGHTA and CDR2 as FQGNSA. Trimming cost V 1 base and J 0 bases, with 5 bases left between them. The CDR3 is 14 residues long. The CDR3 coding sequence is TGTGCCAGCAGCTTAGGCGTGAGCACAGATACGCAGTATTTT. It codes for CASSLGVSTDTQYF.

The chain is built from TRBV11-3 and TRBJ2-1; D might be TRBD1 (6 bases). V gave up 5 bases and J gave up 1 base, with 9 bases separating them. CDR3 size: 14 residues. Germline values: CDR1 SGHNT, CDR2 YENEEA. Here the CDR3 DNA reads TGTGCCAGCAGCCCGGACAGTTCCTACAATGAGCAGTTCTTC. Encoded protein: CASSPDSSYNEQFF.

This chain links TRBV5-6 with TRBJ2-7; no clear D. Trimming removed 1 base at V and 0 bases at J, with 11 bases between. CDR3 length equals 15 residues. The germline V gene encodes CDR1 SGHDT and CDR2 YYEEEE. The CDR3 region is CASSLILGSSYEQYF. The CDR3, as DNA: TGTGCCAGCAGCTTGATTTTGGGCAGCTCCTACGAGCAGTACTTC.

This clone turned up a few times. The chain carries TRBV11-2 and TRBJ1-5; 10 bases agree with TRBD1. The CDR3 loop spans 13 amino acids. With 5 bases clipped from V and 12 bases from J, the junction kept 7 bases outside the gene matches. Germline CDR1 reads SGHAT; CDR2 reads FQNNGV. DNA for the CDR3: TGTGCCAGCAGCCCCACCGACAGGGGGCACCAGCATTTT. It is translated as CASSPTDRGHQHF.

The V call is TRBV6-1, the J call TRBJ1-5; 9 bases match TRBD1. Trimming removed 2 bases from V and 5 bases from J; junction bases left unmatched: 7. CDR1 and CDR2 (germline): MNHNS, SASEGT. The CDR3 length is 16 residues. The CDR3 DNA follows: TGTGCCAGCAGTGAATTGCGGCGACAGGGGGATCAGCCCCAGCATTTT. Encoded protein: CASSELRRQGDQPQHF.

Remarks on this clone: The same CDR3 arises from other DNA sequences in this sample as well. V gene TRBV6-5 combines with J gene TRBJ1-3; 8 bases line up with TRBD1. J gave up 2 bases and V 5 bases, and 2 bases lay outside the gene matches. CDR3 length equals 14 residues. Per the germline V gene, CDR1 is MNHEY and CDR2 is SVGAGI. CDR3 loop: CASSRTGPGNTIYF. The CDR3 nucleotides read TGTGCCAGCAGTCGGACAGGGCCTGGAAACACCATATATTTT.

This rearrangement joins TRBV5-1 to TRBJ2-2; D perhaps matches TRBD2 (6 bases). Germline V gene sequence: CDR1 SGHRS, CDR2 YFSETQ. V lost 4 bases and J 4 bases, leaving 14 bases between the germline ends. The CDR3 has 15 residues. The CDR3 coding sequence is TGCGCCAGCAGCCCACCTGGAGGGGTCACCGGGGAGCTGTTTTTT. Its translation is CASSPPGGVTGELFF.

This chain links TRBV27 with TRBJ1-1; no reliable D call. V was shortened by 6 bases and J by 7 bases, with 12 bases between the two germline ends. The CDR3 totals 12 residues. In germline, CDR1 is MNHEY, CDR2 SMNVEV (reference sequence). CDR3 coding DNA: TGTGCCAGCAGGTCGGGAAAGGTTGAAGCTTTCTTT. Its translation: CASRSGKVEAFF.

V and J are TRBV9 and TRBJ2-3; TRBD2 matches 10 bases. CDR1 is SGDLS and CDR2 is YYNGEE in the germline V gene. CDR3 length equals 15 residues. V shed 4 bases, J shed 5 bases, and the junction held 7 bases outside the gene matches. CDR3 in amino acids: CASSSSGGAGDTQYF. DNA of the CDR3: TGTGCCAGCAGCTCCAGCGGGGGGGCAGGAGATACGCAGTATTTT.

This clone was seen a handful of times. The rearrangement joins TRBV29-1 to TRBJ1-3, with D hard to call. V lost 4 bases, J lost 5 bases, and 15 bases lay in between. The germline gives CDR1 SQVTM, CDR2 ANQGSEA. This CDR3 contains 14 residues. The CDR3 DNA follows: TGCAGCGTTGTCCTGTTGGGCCAAAGAAACACCATATATTTT. The encoded protein is CSVVLLGQRNTIYF.

This clone was seen only a few times. The chain links TRBV12-3 or TRBV12-4 to TRBJ1-1; D call uncertain. The CDR3 is 12 amino acids. Trimming stripped 4 bases from V and 7 bases from J, with 10 bases between. CDR3 in amino acids: CASSWSGVEAFF. The CDR3 nucleotides are TGTGCCAGCAGTTGGTCGGGAGTTGAAGCTTTCTTT.

The V call is TRBV6-5, the J call TRBJ1-1, with D possibly being TRBD1 (5 bases). The CDR3 has 15 amino acids. Looked up from germline, CDR1 is MNHEY and CDR2 is SVGAGI. Trimming cost V 4 bases and J 1 base, with 13 bases left between them. The CDR3 nucleotides are TGTGCCAGCAGTTCCCAGGGTACTCGGAACACTGAAGCTTTCTTT. It codes for CASSSQGTRNTEAFF.

This chain links TRBV24-1 with TRBJ2-1; D might be TRBD1 (5 bases). The CDR3 sequence is 13 residues long. V lost 0 bases to trimming and J lost 8 bases, with 7 bases between them. CDR1 is KGHDR and CDR2 is SFDVKD in the germline V gene. The CDR3 sequence: CATSDLIGDEQFF. The DNA for the CDR3 is TGTGCCACCAGTGATTTGATAGGGGATGAGCAGTTCTTC.

Here the CDR3 reads CSASVGQGYGYTF. For the CDR3, the DNA is TGCAGTGCTAGTGTGGGGCAAGGATATGGCTACACCTTC. The chain is built from TRBV20-1 and TRBJ1-2; perhaps TRBD1 as D (5 bases). The V gene's germline CDR1 is DFQATT and CDR2 SNEGSKA (reference sequence). The CDR3 spans 13 residues. Trimming shortened V by 3 bases and J by 5 bases, and 13 bases separated the two germline ends.

This chain joins TRBV6-4 and TRBJ2-3; 9 nucleotides match TRBD2. V was pared by 6 bases and J by 4 bases, with 8 bases of the junction left unmatched. From germline, CDR1 is MRHNA and CDR2 SNTAGT. The CDR3 length is 15 residues. The CDR3 spells CASSRTSARPDTQYF. DNA for the CDR3: TGTGCCAGCAGCCGGACTAGCGCCCGTCCAGATACGCAGTATTTT.